This T cell receptor beta chain came from a study of T cells in Graves' hyperthyroidism and ophthalmopathy. V was clipped by 4 bases and J by 11 bases, with 15 bases between them. Per germline, CDR1 SGHRS and CDR2 YFSETQ. The CDR3 has 13 amino acids. Whole-study findings and limits: The model forecast ophthalmopathy, anticipating it by a median around 6.9 months before onset.

RNA transcripts yielded amplified TCR beta CDR3 regions. First-round RT-PCR targeting the TCR CDR3 was performed with the HTBI primer set. A single record per CDR3 protein comes from TCRdb applying MiXCR to the multiplex PCR reads. The sample gives roughly 710,000 distinct CDR3 sequences, around 40% of which show up once; around 31% is in the top ten. Patients aged 18 to 65 had newly diagnosed hyperthyroidism that had lasted under 2 months. This clonotype was recorded a few times. Its antigen remains unknown. Specimen: blood. This receptor was taken from a woman aged 40 to 55 with Graves' hyperthyroidism. The chain carries TRBV5-1 and TRBJ2-2; a weak D match, TRBD1 (6 bases). CDR3 in amino acids: CASSIVQGLELFF. CDR3 sequence (DNA): TGCGCCAGCAGCATCGTACAGGGCCTCGAGCTGTTTTTT.